The 6 T cell receptor beta chains in this list originate from one sample, sequenced in a study of blood T cell repertoires in COVID-19. Some clones are missing from TCRdb's copy, which holds only in-frame ones; the method was immunoSEQ multiplex PCR. The sample lists 180,000 or so clones, approximately 82% occurring once. The sample comprised peripheral blood. The receptors stem from a human donor with acute or convalescent COVID-19. The donor label of this sample is uncertain.

V usage is TRBV2 and J usage is TRBJ2-7; the D gene is possibly TRBD2 (5 bases). Germline lookup yields CDR1 SNHLY and CDR2 FYNNEI. The ends were cut back, 8 bases at V and 1 base at J, with 12 bases in the middle. This CDR3 spans 13 amino acids. For the CDR3, the DNA is TGTGCCAGCTTTAGGACGGGATCCTACGAGCAGTACTTC. Translating gives CASFRTGSYEQYF.

The chain combines TRBV7-3 with TRBJ2-1; TRBD2 matches 15 bases. The CDR3 sequence is 17 residues long. The ends lost 4 bases at V and 7 bases at J; junction bases unmatched: 8. The germline gives CDR1 SGHTA, CDR2 FQGTGA. CDR3 region: CASSSGLAGGPGNEQFF. The CDR3 DNA follows: TGTGCCAGCAGCTCCGGACTAGCGGGAGGGCCAGGGAATGAGCAGTTCTTC.

For this clone: The sample carries other DNA sequences with the same CDR3. The rearrangement joins TRBV5-6 to TRBJ1-5, with D unclear. V was cut by 0 bases and J by 6 bases, with 10 bases left in between. This CDR3 region has 14 residues. CDR1 and CDR2 from the germline V gene are SGHDT and YYEEEE. Here the CDR3 reads CASSLGGLGQPQHF. CDR3 in DNA: TGTGCCAGCAGCTTGGGCGGGCTCGGTCAGCCCCAGCATTTT.

CDR3 sequence reads: CASSPQPLAGVDTGELFF. In nucleotides, the CDR3 is TGTGCCAGCAGCCCTCAACCCCTAGCGGGAGTCGACACCGGGGAGCTGTTTTTT. The chain joins TRBV6-4 to TRBJ2-2, with 10 bases identical to TRBD2. The junction had 13 bases not matched to a gene; V was cut back by 6 bases and J by 3 bases. The CDR3 has 18 amino acids. In germline, CDR1 is MRHNA, CDR2 SNTAGT.

This clone was picked up one time. The V call is TRBV27, the J call TRBJ2-3, with 11 nucleotides matching TRBD2. The CDR3 has 17 amino acids. Trimming took 0 bases from V and 5 from J; bases not matched to a gene: 7. Looked up from germline, CDR1 is MNHEY and CDR2 is SMNVEV (reference sequence). CDR3 in DNA: TGTGCCAGCAGTTTATCGATGACTAGCGGGGCAGAAGATACGCAGTATTTT. Its protein product is CASSLSMTSGAEDTQYF.

A single count supports this clone. The chain carries TRBV7-6 and TRBJ1-6; a possible D gene is TRBD1 (6 bases). There are 21 residues in the CDR3. Trimming removed 5 bases from V and 0 bases from J, with 26 bases in between. CDR1 and CDR2 from the germline V gene are SGHVS and FNYEAQ. DNA of the CDR3: TGTGCCAGCAGCCGGCCCATGGACAGTGATGTACTGAGCTCCTATAATTCACCCCTCCACTTT. Translating it yields CASSRPMDSDVLSSYNSPLHF.